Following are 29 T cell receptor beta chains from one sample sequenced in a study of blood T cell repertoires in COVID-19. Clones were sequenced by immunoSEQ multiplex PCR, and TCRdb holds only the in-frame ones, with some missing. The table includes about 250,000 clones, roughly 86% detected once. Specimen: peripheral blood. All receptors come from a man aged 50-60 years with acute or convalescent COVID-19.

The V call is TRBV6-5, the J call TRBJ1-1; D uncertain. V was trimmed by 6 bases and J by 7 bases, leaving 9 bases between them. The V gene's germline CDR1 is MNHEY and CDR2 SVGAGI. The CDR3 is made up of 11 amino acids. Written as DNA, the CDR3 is TGTGCCAGCAGCACACCAGGTGAAGCTTTCTTT. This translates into CASSTPGEAFF.

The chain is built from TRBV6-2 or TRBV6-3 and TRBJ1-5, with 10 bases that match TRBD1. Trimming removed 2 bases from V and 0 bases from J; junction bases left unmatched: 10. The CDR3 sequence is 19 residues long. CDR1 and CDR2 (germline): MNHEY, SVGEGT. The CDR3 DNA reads TGTGCCAGCAGTTACGCGCGGACAGGGGGATCCTATAGCAATCAGCCCCAGCATTTT. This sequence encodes CASSYARTGGSYSNQPQHF.

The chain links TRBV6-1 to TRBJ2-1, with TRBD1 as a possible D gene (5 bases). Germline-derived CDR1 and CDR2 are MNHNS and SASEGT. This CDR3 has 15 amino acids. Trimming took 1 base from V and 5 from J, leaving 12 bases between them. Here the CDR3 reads CASSEGRQLNNEQFF. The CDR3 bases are TGTGCCAGCAGTGAAGGAAGACAGCTCAACAATGAGCAGTTCTTC.

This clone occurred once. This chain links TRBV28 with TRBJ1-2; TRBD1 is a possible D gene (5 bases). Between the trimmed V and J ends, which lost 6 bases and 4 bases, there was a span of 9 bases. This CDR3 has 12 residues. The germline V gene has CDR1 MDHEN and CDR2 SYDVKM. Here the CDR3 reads CASSRQSYGYTF. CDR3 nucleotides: TGTGCCAGCAGCCGACAGAGCTATGGCTACACCTTC.

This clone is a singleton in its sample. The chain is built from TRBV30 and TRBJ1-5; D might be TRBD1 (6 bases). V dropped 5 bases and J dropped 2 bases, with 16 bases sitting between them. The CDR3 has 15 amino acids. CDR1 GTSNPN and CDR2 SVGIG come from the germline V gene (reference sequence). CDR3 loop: CAWAQGTGRNQPQHF. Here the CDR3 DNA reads TGTGCCTGGGCCCAGGGGACGGGTCGCAATCAGCCCCAGCATTTT. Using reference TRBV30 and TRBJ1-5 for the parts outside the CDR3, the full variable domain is SQTIHQWPATLVQPVGSPLSLECTVEGTSNPNLYWYRQAAGRGLQLLFYSVGIGQISSEVPQNLSASRPQDRQFILSSKKLLLSDSGFYLCAWAQGTGRNQPQHFGDGTRLSIL.

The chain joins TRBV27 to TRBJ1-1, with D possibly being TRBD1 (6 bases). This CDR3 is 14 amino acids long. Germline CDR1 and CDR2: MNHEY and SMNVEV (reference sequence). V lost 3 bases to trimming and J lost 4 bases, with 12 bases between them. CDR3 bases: TGTGCCAGCAGTTTTGTTGGCAGGGGCACTGAAGCTTTCTTT. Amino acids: CASSFVGRGTEAFF.

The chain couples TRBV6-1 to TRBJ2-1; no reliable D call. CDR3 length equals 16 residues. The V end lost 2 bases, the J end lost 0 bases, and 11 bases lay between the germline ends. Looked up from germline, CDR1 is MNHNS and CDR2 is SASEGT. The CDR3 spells CASSESSVSSYNEQFF. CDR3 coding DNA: TGTGCCAGCAGTGAAAGTTCCGTGAGCTCCTACAATGAGCAGTTCTTC.

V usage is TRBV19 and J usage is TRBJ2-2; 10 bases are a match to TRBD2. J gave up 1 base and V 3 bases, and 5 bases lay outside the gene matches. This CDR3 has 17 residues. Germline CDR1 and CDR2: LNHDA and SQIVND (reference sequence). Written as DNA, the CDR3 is TGTGCCAGTAGTATCTCCAGGACTAGCGGGAACACCGGGGAGCTGTTTTTT. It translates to CASSISRTSGNTGELFF.

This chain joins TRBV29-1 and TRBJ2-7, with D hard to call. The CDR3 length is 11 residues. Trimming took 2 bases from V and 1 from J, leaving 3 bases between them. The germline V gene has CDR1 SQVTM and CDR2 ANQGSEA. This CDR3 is CSVERSYEQYF. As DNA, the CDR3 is TGCAGCGTTGAACGGTCCTACGAGCAGTACTTC.

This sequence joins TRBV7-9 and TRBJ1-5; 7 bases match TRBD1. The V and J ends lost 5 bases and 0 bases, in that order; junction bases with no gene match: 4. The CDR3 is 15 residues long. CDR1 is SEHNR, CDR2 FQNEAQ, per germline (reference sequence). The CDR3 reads CASSGGQNSNQPQHF. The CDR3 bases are TGTGCCAGCAGCGGGGGACAGAATAGCAATCAGCCCCAGCATTTT. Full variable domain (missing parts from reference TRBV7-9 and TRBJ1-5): DTGVSQNPRHKITKRGQNVTFRCDPISEHNRLYWYRQTLGQGPEFLTYFQNEAQLEKSRLLSDRFSAERPKGSFSTLEIQRTEQGDSAMYLCASSGGQNSNQPQHFGDGTRLSIL.

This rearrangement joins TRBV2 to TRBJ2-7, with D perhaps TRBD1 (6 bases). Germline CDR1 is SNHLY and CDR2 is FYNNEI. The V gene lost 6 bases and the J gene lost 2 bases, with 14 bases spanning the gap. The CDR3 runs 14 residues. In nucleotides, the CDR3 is TGTGCCAGCAGCCCCGGGACACTAACCTACGAGCAGTACTTC. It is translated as CASSPGTLTYEQYF.

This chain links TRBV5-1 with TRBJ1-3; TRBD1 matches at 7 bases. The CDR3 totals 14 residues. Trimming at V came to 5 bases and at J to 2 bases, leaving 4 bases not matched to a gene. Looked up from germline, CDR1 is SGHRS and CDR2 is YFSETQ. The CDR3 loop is CASSPGTAGNTIYF. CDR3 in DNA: TGCGCCAGCAGTCCGGGGACAGCTGGAAACACCATATATTTT.

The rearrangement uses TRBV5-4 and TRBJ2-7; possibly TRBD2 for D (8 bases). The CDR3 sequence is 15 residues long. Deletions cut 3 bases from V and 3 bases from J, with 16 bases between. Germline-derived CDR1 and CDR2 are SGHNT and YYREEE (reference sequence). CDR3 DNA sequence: TGTGCCAGCAGCTCCGGGGGGGACAGTAGCTACGAGCAGTACTTC. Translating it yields CASSSGGDSSYEQYF.

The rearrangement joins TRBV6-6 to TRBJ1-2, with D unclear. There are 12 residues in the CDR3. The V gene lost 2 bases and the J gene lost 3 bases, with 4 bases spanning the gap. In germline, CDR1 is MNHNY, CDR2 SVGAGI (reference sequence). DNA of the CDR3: TGTGCCAGCAGTTACCTAGACTATGGCTACACCTTC. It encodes CASSYLDYGYTF.

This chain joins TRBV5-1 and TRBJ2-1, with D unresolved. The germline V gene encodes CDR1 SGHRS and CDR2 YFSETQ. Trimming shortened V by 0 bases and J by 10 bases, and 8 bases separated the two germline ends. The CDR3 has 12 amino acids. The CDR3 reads CASSLGSVEQFF. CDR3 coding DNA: TGCGCCAGCAGCTTGGGGAGCGTCGAGCAGTTCTTC.

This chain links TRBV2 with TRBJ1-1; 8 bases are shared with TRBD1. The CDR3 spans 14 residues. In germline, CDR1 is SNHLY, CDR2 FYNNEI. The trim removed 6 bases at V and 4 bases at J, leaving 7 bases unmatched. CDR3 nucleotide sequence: TGTGCCAGCAGAACGCAGGGGGCAGGCACTGAAGCTTTCTTT. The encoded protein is CASRTQGAGTEAFF.

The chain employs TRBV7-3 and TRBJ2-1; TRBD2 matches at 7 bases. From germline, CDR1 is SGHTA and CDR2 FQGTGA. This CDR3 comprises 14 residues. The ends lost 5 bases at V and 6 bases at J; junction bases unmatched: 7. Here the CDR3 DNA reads TGTGCCAGCAGCCTCTTAGCGGGTCGCAATGAGCAGTTCTTC. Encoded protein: CASSLLAGRNEQFF. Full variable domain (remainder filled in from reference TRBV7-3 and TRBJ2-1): GAGVSQTPSNKVTEKGKYVELRCDPISGHTALYWYRQSLGQGPEFLIYFQGTGAADDSGLPNDRFFAVRPEGSVSTLKIQRTERGDSAVYLCASSLLAGRNEQFFGPGTRLTVL.

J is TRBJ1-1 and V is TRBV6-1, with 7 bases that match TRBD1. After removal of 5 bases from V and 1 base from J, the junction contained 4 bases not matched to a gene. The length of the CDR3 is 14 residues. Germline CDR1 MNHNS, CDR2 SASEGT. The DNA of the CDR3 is TGTGCCAGCAGTCTCCGGACAGGGAACACTGAAGCTTTCTTT. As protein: CASSLRTGNTEAFF.

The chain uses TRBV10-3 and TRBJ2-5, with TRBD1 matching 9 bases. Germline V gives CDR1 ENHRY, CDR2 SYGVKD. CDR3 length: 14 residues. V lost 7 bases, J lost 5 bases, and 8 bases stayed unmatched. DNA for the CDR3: TGTGCCATCAAGCAGGGACAGGGACACGAGACCCAGTACTTC. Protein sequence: CAIKQGQGHETQYF.

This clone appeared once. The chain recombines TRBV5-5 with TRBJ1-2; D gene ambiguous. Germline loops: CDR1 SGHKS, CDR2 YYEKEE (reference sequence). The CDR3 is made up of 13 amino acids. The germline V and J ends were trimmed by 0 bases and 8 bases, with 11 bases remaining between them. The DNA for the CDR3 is TGTGCCAGCAGCTTGGTATCCGCGGGGGGCTACACCTTC. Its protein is CASSLVSAGGYTF.

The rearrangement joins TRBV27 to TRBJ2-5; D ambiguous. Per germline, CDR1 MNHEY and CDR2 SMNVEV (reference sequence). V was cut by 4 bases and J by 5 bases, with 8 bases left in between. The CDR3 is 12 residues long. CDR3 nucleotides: TGTGCCAGCAGTTCCAACTTGGAGACCCAGTACTTC. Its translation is CASSSNLETQYF.

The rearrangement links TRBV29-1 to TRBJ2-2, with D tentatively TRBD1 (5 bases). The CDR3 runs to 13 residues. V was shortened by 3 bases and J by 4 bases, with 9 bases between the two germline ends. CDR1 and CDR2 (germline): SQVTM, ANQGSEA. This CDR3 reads CSVDRAGTGELFF. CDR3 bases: TGCAGCGTTGACAGGGCTGGCACCGGGGAGCTGTTTTTT.

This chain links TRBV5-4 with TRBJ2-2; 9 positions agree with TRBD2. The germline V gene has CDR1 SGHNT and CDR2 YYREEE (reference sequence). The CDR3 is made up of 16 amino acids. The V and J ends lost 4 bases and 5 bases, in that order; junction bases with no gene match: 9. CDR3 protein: CASSPRGREGTGELFF. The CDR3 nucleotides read TGTGCCAGCAGCCCACGTGGGCGGGAGGGGACCGGGGAGCTGTTTTTT.

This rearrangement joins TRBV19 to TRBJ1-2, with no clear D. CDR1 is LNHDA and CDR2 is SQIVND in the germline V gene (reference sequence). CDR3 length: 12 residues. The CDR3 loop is CAAGGGNYGYTF. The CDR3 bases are TGTGCGGCCGGAGGAGGCAACTATGGCTACACCTTC.

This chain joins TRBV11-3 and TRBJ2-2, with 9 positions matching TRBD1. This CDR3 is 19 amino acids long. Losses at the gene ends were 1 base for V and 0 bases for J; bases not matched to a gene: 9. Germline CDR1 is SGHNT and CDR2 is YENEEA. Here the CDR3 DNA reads TGTGCCAGCAGCTTAGCCGGGACAGGGCTACGTGCGAACACCGGGGAGCTGTTTTTT. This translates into CASSLAGTGLRANTGELFF.

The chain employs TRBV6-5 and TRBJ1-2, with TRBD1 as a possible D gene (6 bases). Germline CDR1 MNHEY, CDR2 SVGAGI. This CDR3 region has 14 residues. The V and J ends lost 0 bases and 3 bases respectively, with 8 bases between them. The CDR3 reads CASSYSQGYYGYTF. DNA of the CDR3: TGTGCCAGCAGTTACTCGCAGGGGTACTATGGCTACACCTTC.

CDR3 loop: CSASNPSFYEQYF. CDR3 coding DNA: TGCAGTGCTAGTAATCCTAGCTTCTACGAGCAGTACTTC. The V and J genes are TRBV20-1 and TRBJ2-7; maybe TRBD2 (5 bases). Germline V gene lookup returns CDR1 DFQATT and CDR2 SNEGSKA (reference sequence). This CDR3 contains 13 residues. The ends were cut back, 3 bases at V and 3 bases at J, with 12 bases in the middle.

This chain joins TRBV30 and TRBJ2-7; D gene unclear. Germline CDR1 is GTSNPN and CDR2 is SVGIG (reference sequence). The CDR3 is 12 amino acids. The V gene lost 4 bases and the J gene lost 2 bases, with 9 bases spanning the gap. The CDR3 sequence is CAWNDETYEQYF. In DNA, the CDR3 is TGTGCCTGGAATGATGAGACCTACGAGCAGTACTTC.

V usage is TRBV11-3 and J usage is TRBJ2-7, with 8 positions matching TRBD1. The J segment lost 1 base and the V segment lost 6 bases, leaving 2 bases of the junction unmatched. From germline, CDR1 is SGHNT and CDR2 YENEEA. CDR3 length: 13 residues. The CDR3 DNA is TGTGCCAGCAGTTGGACAGGGTCCTACGAGCAGTACTTC. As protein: CASSWTGSYEQYF.